The present entry profiles one TCR beta chain with its context. V was cut by 5 bases and J by 3 bases, with 16 bases left in between. This CDR3 contains 15 residues. CDR1 SEHNR and CDR2 FQNEAQ come from the germline V gene (reference sequence). Sequencing templates came from extracted RNA that was reverse transcribed into cDNA. Using immunoSEQ multiplex PCR, the repertoire was profiled, and TCRdb retains in-frame clones only, with some absent. The sample holds 150,000 or so clones, around half seen once. The sample comes from a study of CD8+ T cells in alopecia areata. The J gene is TRBJ2-5, the V gene TRBV7-9; perhaps TRBD2 as D (5 bases). The clonotype comes from a human donor with alopecia areata. This specimen consisted of CD8+ T cells sorted from blood, obtained at week 0. Written as DNA, the CDR3 is TGTGCCAGCAGCCCGACCGACCGGGGAGAAGAGACCCAGTACTTC. This codes for CASSPTDRGEETQYF.